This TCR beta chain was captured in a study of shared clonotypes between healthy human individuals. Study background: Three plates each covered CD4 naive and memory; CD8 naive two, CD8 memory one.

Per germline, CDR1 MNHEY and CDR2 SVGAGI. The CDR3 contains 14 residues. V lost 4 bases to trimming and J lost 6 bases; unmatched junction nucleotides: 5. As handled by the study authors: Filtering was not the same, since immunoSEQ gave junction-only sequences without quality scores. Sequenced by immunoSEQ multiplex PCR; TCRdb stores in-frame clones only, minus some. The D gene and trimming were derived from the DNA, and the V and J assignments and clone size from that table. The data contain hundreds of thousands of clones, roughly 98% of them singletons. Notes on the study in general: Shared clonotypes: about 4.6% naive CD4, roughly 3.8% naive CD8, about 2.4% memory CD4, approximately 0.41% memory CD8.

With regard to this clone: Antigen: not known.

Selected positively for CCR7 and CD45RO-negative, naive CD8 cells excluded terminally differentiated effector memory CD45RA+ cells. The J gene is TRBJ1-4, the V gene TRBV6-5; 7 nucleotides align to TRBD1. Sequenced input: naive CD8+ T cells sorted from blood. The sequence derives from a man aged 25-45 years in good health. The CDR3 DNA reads TGTGCCAGCAGTTCCCCAGGGGGAGATGAAAAACTGTTTTTT. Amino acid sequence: CASSSPGGDEKLFF.